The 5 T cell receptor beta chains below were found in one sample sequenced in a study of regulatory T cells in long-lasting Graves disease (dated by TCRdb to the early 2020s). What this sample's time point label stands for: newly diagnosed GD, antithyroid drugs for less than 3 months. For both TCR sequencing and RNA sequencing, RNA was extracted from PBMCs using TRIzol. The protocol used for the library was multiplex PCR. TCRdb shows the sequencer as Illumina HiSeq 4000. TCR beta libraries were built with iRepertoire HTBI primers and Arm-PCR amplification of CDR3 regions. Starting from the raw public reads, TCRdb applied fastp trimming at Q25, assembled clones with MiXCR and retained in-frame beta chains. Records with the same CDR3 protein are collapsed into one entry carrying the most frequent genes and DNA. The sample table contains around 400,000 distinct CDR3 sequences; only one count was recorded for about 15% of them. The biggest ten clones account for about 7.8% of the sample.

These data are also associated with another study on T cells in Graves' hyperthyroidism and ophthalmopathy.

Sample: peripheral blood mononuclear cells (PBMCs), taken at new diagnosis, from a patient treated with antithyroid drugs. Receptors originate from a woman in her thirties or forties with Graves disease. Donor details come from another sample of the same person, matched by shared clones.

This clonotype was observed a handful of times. The CDR3 loop reads CASSQDTAGGSDTQYF. The CDR3 nucleotides read TGCGCCAGCAGCCAAGATACAGCGGGAGGCTCAGATACGCAGTATTTT. This chain links TRBV4-3 with TRBJ2-3, with 9 bases identical to TRBD2. This CDR3 spans 16 amino acids. CDR1 is LGHNA and CDR2 is YSLEER in the germline V gene. The trim removed 0 bases at V and 4 bases at J, leaving 5 bases unmatched.

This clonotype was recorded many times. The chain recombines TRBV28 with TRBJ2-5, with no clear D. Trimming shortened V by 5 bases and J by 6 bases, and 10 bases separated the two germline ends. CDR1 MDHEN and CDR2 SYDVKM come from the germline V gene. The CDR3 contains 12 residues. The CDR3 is CASSTTRQTQYF. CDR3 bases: TGTGCCAGCAGTACGACACGGCAGACCCAGTACTTC.

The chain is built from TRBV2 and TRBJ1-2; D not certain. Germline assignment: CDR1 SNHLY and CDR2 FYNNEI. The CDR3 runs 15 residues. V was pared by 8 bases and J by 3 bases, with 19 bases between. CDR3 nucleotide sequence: TGTGCCAGCTCCAAGGACCGGCGCTCGGACTATGGCTACACCTTC. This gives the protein CASSKDRRSDYGYTF.

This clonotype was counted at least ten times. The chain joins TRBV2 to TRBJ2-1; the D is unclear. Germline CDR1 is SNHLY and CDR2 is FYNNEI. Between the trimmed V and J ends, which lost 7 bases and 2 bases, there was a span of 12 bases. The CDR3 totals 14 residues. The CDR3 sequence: CASMMTVTYNEQFF. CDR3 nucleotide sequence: TGTGCCAGCATGATGACGGTTACCTACAATGAGCAGTTCTTC.

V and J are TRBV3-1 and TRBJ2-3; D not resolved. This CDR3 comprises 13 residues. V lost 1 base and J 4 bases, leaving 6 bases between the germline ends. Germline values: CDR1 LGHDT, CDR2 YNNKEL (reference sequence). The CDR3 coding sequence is TGTGCCAGCAGCCAAGTTCTGGCAGATACGCAGTATTTT. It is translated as CASSQVLADTQYF.